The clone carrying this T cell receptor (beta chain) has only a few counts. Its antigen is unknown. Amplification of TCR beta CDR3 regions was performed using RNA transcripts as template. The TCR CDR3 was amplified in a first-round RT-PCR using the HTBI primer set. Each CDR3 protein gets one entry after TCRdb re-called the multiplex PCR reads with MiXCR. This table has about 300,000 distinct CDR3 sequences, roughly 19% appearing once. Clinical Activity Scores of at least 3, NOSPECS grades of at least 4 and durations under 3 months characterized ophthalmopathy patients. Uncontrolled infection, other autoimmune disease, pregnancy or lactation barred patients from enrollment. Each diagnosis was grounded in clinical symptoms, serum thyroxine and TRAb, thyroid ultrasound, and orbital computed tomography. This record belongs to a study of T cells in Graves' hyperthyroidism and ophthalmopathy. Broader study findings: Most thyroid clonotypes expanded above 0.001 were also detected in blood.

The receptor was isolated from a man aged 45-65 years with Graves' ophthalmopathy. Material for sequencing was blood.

CDR3 DNA sequence: TGCAGTGCTAGGGGCTCCGGGGGGTCTAACTATGGCTACACCTTC. Amino acids: CSARGSGGSNYGYTF. V and J are TRBV20-1 and TRBJ1-2; D may be TRBD1 (5 bases). The CDR3 consists of 15 residues. Per the germline V gene, CDR1 is DFQATT and CDR2 is SNEGSKA (reference sequence). V shed 3 bases and J shed 0 bases, with 14 bases lying between them.